Below, 27 T cell receptor beta chains from the same sample are listed, as sequenced in a study of human T cells and chemical hapten exposure. TCRdb itself ran the RACE reads through MiXCR, one entry per CDR3 protein. The sample includes some 79,000 distinct CDR3 sequences, 8% to 13% of them seen just once. Time point denoted: patch test 2, 6 weeks after DPC sensitization. Indicated treatment: therapeutic diphenylcyclopropenone sensitization with weekly scalp DPC. Sample: whole blood, taken in connection with sensitization to the hapten diphenylcyclopropenone (DPC). These receptors were taken from a woman in her forties or fifties with alopecia areata. Some clones in this sample may be carry-over from other donors' samples.

This sequence joins TRBV3-1 and TRBJ2-4; D ambiguous. The CDR3 length is 15 residues. Germline V CDR1 and CDR2: LGHDT, YNNKEL (reference sequence). V lost 1 base and J lost 3, with 10 bases in between. This CDR3 is CASSQGDGRKNIQYF. The CDR3 bases are TGTGCCAGCAGCCAAGGTGACGGACGCAAAAACATTCAGTACTTC.

In its sample, this clonotype was seen many times. The chain recombines TRBV14 with TRBJ1-6, with D unresolved. Germline V gives CDR1 SGHDN, CDR2 FVKESK. CDR3 length equals 14 residues. Trimming took 3 bases from V and 6 from J, leaving 9 bases between them. In DNA form, the CDR3 reads TGTGCCAGCAGCCATCCGGGATTTAATTCACCCCTCCACTTT. The encoded protein is CASSHPGFNSPLHF.

This clonotype appeared a few times. This chain uses TRBV29-1 with TRBJ1-2, with unresolved D. Per the germline V gene, CDR1 is SQVTM and CDR2 is ANQGSEA. The CDR3 is 15 residues long. The V and J ends lost 6 bases and 1 base respectively, with 18 bases between them. The CDR3 sequence is CSVPMGYSGNYGYTF. The CDR3 nucleotides are TGCAGCGTCCCTATGGGTTATTCGGGTAACTATGGCTACACCTTC. Full variable domain (missing parts from reference TRBV29-1 and TRBJ1-2): SAVISQKPSRDICQRGTSLTIQCQVDSQVTMMFWYRQQPGQSLTLIATANQGSEATYESGFVIDKFPISRPNLTFSTLTVSNMSPEDSSIYLCSVPMGYSGNYGYTFGSGTRLTVV.

In its sample, this clonotype was seen a few times. The V call is TRBV5-1, the J call TRBJ2-1, with a weak D call TRBD1 (6 bases). Per the germline V gene, CDR1 is SGHRS and CDR2 is YFSETQ. The CDR3 extends over 14 amino acids. Trimming shortened V by 4 bases and J by 4 bases, and 12 bases separated the two germline ends. CDR3 sequence (DNA): TGCGCCAGCAGCCAGACGACAGGATACAATGAGCAGTTCTTC. Amino acids: CASSQTTGYNEQFF.

This clonotype turned up a few times. The chain recombines TRBV14 with TRBJ2-3; possible D gene TRBD2, 6 bases. The germline gives CDR1 SGHDN, CDR2 FVKESK. The CDR3 runs to 12 residues. With 4 bases removed from V and 11 bases from J, the gap between germline ends came to 13 bases. DNA of the CDR3: TGTGCCAGCAGCCCCGGGGGAGTGGTGCAGTATTTT. It specifies CASSPGGVVQYF.

This clonotype was found a few times. The rearrangement joins TRBV7-2 to TRBJ2-6, with 7 bases identical to TRBD1. Germline V gene data show CDR1 as SGHTA and CDR2 as FQGNSA. There are 17 residues in the CDR3. With V trimmed by 4 bases and J by 1 base, 7 bases remained unmatched. This CDR3 is CASSSPGQRSGANVLTF. In DNA, the CDR3 is TGTGCCAGCAGCTCACCGGGACAGAGATCTGGGGCCAACGTCCTGACTTTC.

The rearrangement uses TRBV20-1 and TRBJ2-7; 13 bases map to TRBD2. Germline loops: CDR1 DFQATT, CDR2 SNEGSKA (reference sequence). The CDR3 extends over 15 amino acids. Trimming took 6 bases from V and 3 from J; bases not matched to a gene: 8. The CDR3 here is CSATTSGRAGYEQYF. In nucleotides, the CDR3 is TGCAGTGCGACAACTAGCGGGAGGGCCGGCTACGAGCAGTACTTC.

V is TRBV6-5 and J is TRBJ1-1; D is unclear. CDR3 length: 14 amino acids. Per germline, CDR1 MNHEY and CDR2 SVGAGI. The V end was cut by 0 bases, the J end by 2 bases, with 7 bases between. DNA of the CDR3: TGTGCCAGCAGTTACTCGTTCGGCAACACTGAAGCTTTCTTT. Amino acid sequence: CASSYSFGNTEAFF.

This clonotype has only a few counts. The rearrangement uses TRBV15 and TRBJ1-2, with no clear D. The CDR3 is 16 amino acids. Germline loops: CDR1 LNHNV, CDR2 YYDKDF (reference sequence). Trimming shortened V by 5 bases and J by 4 bases, and 20 bases separated the two germline ends. In DNA form, the CDR3 reads TGTGCCACCAGCCTGGGCCTGACTCTACTAGGCTATGGCTACACCTTC. Its protein product is CATSLGLTLLGYGYTF.

The chain uses TRBV6-6 and TRBJ1-5; unclear D gene. Between the trimmed V and J ends, which lost 5 bases and 7 bases, there was a span of 18 bases. The CDR3 consists of 15 residues. In germline, CDR1 is MNHNY, CDR2 SVGAGI (reference sequence). The CDR3 DNA reads TGTGCCAGCAGTCCCCACCATGACACGGCCCAGCCCCAGCATTTT. Its protein product is CASSPHHDTAQPQHF.

The chain has TRBV6-2 or TRBV6-3 and TRBJ2-1, with 8 bases that match TRBD2. This CDR3 region has 14 residues. V shed 7 bases and J 10 bases; nucleotides not matched to a gene: 12. Germline loops: CDR1 MNHEY, CDR2 SVGEGT. The CDR3 coding sequence is TGTGCCAGCACAAACAGCGGGAGCGGGGGAGAGCAGTTCTTC. Translated, it gives CASTNSGSGGEQFF.

The chain links TRBV12-3 or TRBV12-4 to TRBJ2-7; 9 positions agree with TRBD1. The CDR3 consists of 14 residues. The V gene end was trimmed by 5 bases and the J gene end by 5 bases; junction bases not matched to a gene: 7. Here the CDR3 reads CASSRQGGIHEQYF. The CDR3 region has the DNA TGTGCCAGCAGTAGACAGGGGGGGATCCACGAGCAGTACTTC.

The chain links TRBV27 to TRBJ1-2, with D perhaps matching TRBD1 (6 bases). The V gene lost 2 bases and the J gene lost 5 bases, with 15 bases spanning the gap. The germline gives CDR1 MNHEY, CDR2 SMNVEV (reference sequence). The CDR3 covers 15 residues. CDR3 in DNA: TGTGCCAGCAGTTTAGGGAACGGCAGGGGATATGGCTACACCTTC. Protein sequence: CASSLGNGRGYGYTF.

Ten or more counts support this clonotype. Here the CDR3 DNA reads TGTGCCAGCAGTGGAGGGAGGGGGAACACTGAAGCTTTCTTT. It is translated as CASSGGRGNTEAFF. The chain is built from TRBV6-1 and TRBJ1-1, with a tentative D call TRBD1 (5 bases). The CDR3 consists of 14 residues. Germline V gene lookup returns CDR1 MNHNS and CDR2 SASEGT. V gave up 4 bases and J gave up 1 base, with 10 bases separating them.

This clonotype appeared many times. The gene calls are TRBV18 and TRBJ2-2; D not certain. CDR3 size: 11 residues. Germline values: CDR1 KGHSH, CDR2 LQKENI. V lost 6 bases and J lost 4, with 3 bases in between. CDR3 in amino acids: CASSPTGELFF. In DNA form, the CDR3 reads TGTGCCAGCTCCCCCACCGGGGAGCTGTTTTTT.

J is TRBJ2-3 and V is TRBV5-6; the match to TRBD2 covers 9 bases. The ends lost 2 bases at V and 6 bases at J; junction bases unmatched: 10. In germline, CDR1 is SGHDT, CDR2 YYEEEE. The CDR3 contains 16 residues. Here the CDR3 reads CASSLTLAGLRDTQYF. For the CDR3, the DNA is TGTGCCAGCAGCTTAACCCTAGCGGGATTACGGGATACGCAGTATTTT.

Many counts were recorded for this clonotype. This rearrangement joins TRBV29-1 to TRBJ2-5, with 10 bases aligning to TRBD2. The ends lost 3 bases at V and 2 bases at J; junction bases unmatched: 3. The CDR3 is 14 residues long. Looked up from germline, CDR1 is SQVTM and CDR2 is ANQGSEA. The CDR3 sequence is CSVEPGLAQETQYF. The CDR3 coding sequence is TGCAGCGTTGAGCCGGGACTAGCGCAAGAGACCCAGTACTTC.

J is TRBJ1-1 and V is TRBV20-1, with D unclear. Per germline, CDR1 DFQATT and CDR2 SNEGSKA (reference sequence). V gave up 4 bases and J gave up 2 bases, with 11 bases separating them. The CDR3 is made up of 13 amino acids. CDR3 protein: CSAMEEGNTEAFF. CDR3 DNA sequence: TGCAGTGCTATGGAGGAAGGAAACACTGAAGCTTTCTTT.

This clonotype has a handful of counts. The chain employs TRBV29-1 and TRBJ1-5; 8 positions match TRBD1. Trimming at V came to 5 bases and at J to 4 bases, leaving 10 bases not matched to a gene. Per germline, CDR1 SQVTM and CDR2 ANQGSEA. The CDR3 is 15 residues long. Written as DNA, the CDR3 is TGCAGCGTTCGAGACCAGGGGGCCCCTAATCAGCCCCAGCATTTT. Translating gives CSVRDQGAPNQPQHF.

This clonotype was counted many times. The gene calls are TRBV4-1 and TRBJ1-2; 11 bases map to TRBD1. V was pared by 2 bases and J by 7 bases, with 6 bases of the junction left unmatched. This CDR3 has 15 amino acids. In germline, CDR1 is MGHRA, CDR2 YSYEKL. CDR3 amino acids: CASSQPGQGVFGYTF. The CDR3 bases are TGCGCCAGCAGCCAACCGGGACAGGGGGTGTTTGGCTACACCTTC.

The chain is built from TRBV18 and TRBJ2-3; TRBD2 matches 8 bases. CDR1 is KGHSH and CDR2 is LQKENI in the germline V gene. This CDR3 is built from 13 residues. Losses at the gene ends were 4 bases for V and 6 bases for J; bases not matched to a gene: 3. In DNA form, the CDR3 reads TGTGCCAGCTCACGAGCGGGAGCTGATACGCAGTATTTT. Translating it yields CASSRAGADTQYF.

This clonotype was recorded at least ten times. The rearrangement links TRBV28 to TRBJ2-5; the D gene could be TRBD1 or TRBD2 (5 bases each). The CDR3 has 12 residues. Trimming left V 5 bases short and J 4 bases short, with 8 bases between. Looked up from germline, CDR1 is MDHEN and CDR2 is SYDVKM. The CDR3 DNA is TGTGCCAGCAGTCGGGGCCGAGAGACCCAGTACTTC. It specifies CASSRGRETQYF.

This clonotype came up many times. The genes are TRBV29-1 and TRBJ1-1; D is undetermined. The ends were cut back, 1 base at V and 7 bases at J, with 13 bases in the middle. Germline CDR1 SQVTM, CDR2 ANQGSEA. The CDR3 is 13 amino acids. Here the CDR3 DNA reads TGCAGCGTTGAAGCCCGCCCCAGAGTTGAAGCTTTCTTT. As protein: CSVEARPRVEAFF.

This clonotype has a handful of counts. The chain recombines TRBV7-9 with TRBJ1-5, with unresolved D. Germline CDR1 and CDR2: SEHNR and FQNEAQ (reference sequence). The CDR3 spans 14 residues. The V end was cut by 0 bases, the J end by 0 bases, with 3 bases between. The DNA of the CDR3 is TGTGCCAGCAGCTTAGCAAATAGCAATCAGCCCCAGCATTTT. Translating gives CASSLANSNQPQHF.

This clonotype was counted ten times or more. The chain combines TRBV19 with TRBJ2-1; TRBD1 is a possible D gene (6 bases). The CDR3 totals 13 residues. V was shortened by 6 bases and J by 7 bases, with 13 bases between the two germline ends. CDR1 is LNHDA and CDR2 is SQIVND in the germline V gene (reference sequence). The CDR3: CASRQGTRNEQFF. CDR3 nucleotides: TGTGCCAGTAGACAGGGTACGCGGAATGAGCAGTTCTTC.

This clonotype was observed many times. This chain connects TRBV28 to TRBJ2-7; possibly TRBD2 for D (5 bases). Between the trimmed V and J ends, which lost 5 bases and 7 bases, there was a span of 18 bases. Germline V CDR1 and CDR2: MDHEN, SYDVKM. This CDR3 spans 14 amino acids. The chain's CDR3 is CASSGSVGPGEQYF. The DNA for the CDR3 is TGTGCCAGCAGTGGTTCGGTTGGTCCGGGGGAGCAGTACTTC.

In its sample, this clonotype was seen a few times. J is TRBJ2-2 and V is TRBV12-3 or TRBV12-4, with TRBD1 as a possible D gene (6 bases). Trimming shortened V by 5 bases and J by 2 bases, and 12 bases separated the two germline ends. The CDR3 totals 15 residues. The CDR3: CASSLGTLNTGELFF. DNA for the CDR3: TGTGCCAGCAGTCTCGGGACACTCAACACCGGGGAGCTGTTTTTT.